The 25 T cell receptor beta chains below were found in one sample sequenced in a study of blood T cell repertoires in COVID-19 (dated by TCRdb to between 2020 and 2021). The protocol used for the library was the immunoSEQ multiplex PCR assay. Drawn from immuneACCESS, this table holds only the in-frame rearrangements with V and J called that TCRdb kept. Clones are partly lost; checked studies trace under half to an unresolved V gene and leave the rest unexplained. The sample table holds about 200,000 clones, of which 65% to 85% were seen once. Of the sample, approximately 7.2% is held by the ten largest clones. The sample consisted of peripheral blood. These receptors were collected from a woman older than 75 with acute or convalescent COVID-19.

Regarding this clone: Other DNA sequences in the same sample also yield this CDR3. The rearrangement joins TRBV7-9 to TRBJ2-7; D is unresolved. Germline CDR1 SEHNR, CDR2 FQNEAQ (reference sequence). The CDR3 loop spans 12 amino acids. Deletions cut 4 bases from V and 0 bases from J, with 4 bases between. This CDR3 reads CASSSSSYEQYF. CDR3 sequence (DNA): TGTGCCAGCAGCTCCAGCTCCTACGAGCAGTACTTC.

Here the CDR3 reads CASSHRGITSNQPQHF. CDR3 in DNA: TGTGCCAGCAGCCATCGGGGGATCACGAGCAATCAGCCCCAGCATTTT. This rearrangement joins TRBV3-1 (or the pseudogene TRBV3-2) to TRBJ1-5, with D tentatively TRBD1 (5 bases). The V end was cut by 3 bases, the J end by 1 base, with 13 bases between. From germline, CDR1 is LGHDT and CDR2 YNNKEL (reference sequence). This CDR3 has 16 residues.

The genes are TRBV6-4 and TRBJ1-2; no firm D call. Germline CDR1 MRHNA, CDR2 SNTAGT. V was clipped by 4 bases and J by 4 bases, with 13 bases between them. CDR3 length equals 14 residues. The CDR3 DNA follows: TGTGCCAGCAGTGCCAAGGACGGGATCTATGGCTACACCTTC. It codes for CASSAKDGIYGYTF.

The chain has TRBV5-6 and TRBJ1-5, with D possibly being TRBD1 (6 bases). The CDR3 is 15 amino acids. Germline CDR1 is SGHDT and CDR2 is YYEEEE. V was pared by 0 bases and J by 2 bases, with 9 bases between. CDR3 DNA: TGTGCCAGCAGCTTGGGGTACAGGGGCAATCAGCCCCAGCATTTT. Translating gives CASSLGYRGNQPQHF.

This clone appeared a few times. The chain couples TRBV6-5 to TRBJ1-4, with a possible D match to TRBD1 (5 bases). The CDR3 is made up of 14 amino acids. Trimming left V 2 bases short and J 4 bases short, with 8 bases between. Germline V gives CDR1 MNHEY, CDR2 SVGAGI. Here the CDR3 DNA reads TGTGCCAGCAGTTACGACAGCCGTAATGAAAAACTGTTTTTT. Protein sequence: CASSYDSRNEKLFF.

This clone was counted between two and nine times. The chain combines TRBV19 with TRBJ2-1; weak D call: TRBD2 (7 bases). The CDR3 length is 15 residues. Trimming pared 3 bases from V and 6 bases from J, leaving 15 bases between. Germline V gives CDR1 LNHDA, CDR2 SQIVND (reference sequence). The CDR3 nucleotides read TGTGCCAGTAGTATGATAGGAGGGGGGGTCAATGAGCAGTTCTTC. It specifies CASSMIGGGVNEQFF.

This sequence joins TRBV27 and TRBJ2-1, with D perhaps TRBD2 (6 bases). Germline CDR1 reads MNHEY; CDR2 reads SMNVEV (reference sequence). The V end lost 2 bases, the J end lost 0 bases, and 11 bases lay between the germline ends. This CDR3 contains 16 residues. The CDR3 loop is CASSLHAGSSYNEQFF. The CDR3 DNA is TGTGCCAGCAGTTTACATGCGGGGAGCTCCTACAATGAGCAGTTCTTC.

The V and J genes are TRBV5-1 and TRBJ2-5; TRBD1 matches at 9 bases. The CDR3 consists of 16 residues. Germline-derived CDR1 and CDR2 are SGHRS and YFSETQ. Trimming took 3 bases from V and 3 from J; bases not matched to a gene: 9. The CDR3 nucleotides are TGCGCCAGCAGCTCCAACTTGGGACAGGGAGAAGAGACCCAGTACTTC. Translated: CASSSNLGQGEETQYF.

This clone was seen a few times. The gene calls are TRBV5-5 and TRBJ2-7, with 8 positions matching TRBD1. Germline V gene lookup returns CDR1 SGHKS and CDR2 YYEKEE (reference sequence). The CDR3 is 15 residues long. V gave up 0 bases and J gave up 3 bases; unmatched junction bases: 5. As DNA, the CDR3 is TGTGCCAGCAGCTTGGGGACGGACAGGGTCTACGAGCAGTACTTC. This gives the protein CASSLGTDRVYEQYF.

This clone was counted a few times. This rearrangement joins TRBV6-5 to TRBJ1-5; a weak D match, TRBD1 (5 bases). The CDR3 covers 14 residues. V was cut by 6 bases and J by 1 base, with 10 bases left in between. Per the germline V gene, CDR1 is MNHEY and CDR2 is SVGAGI. The CDR3: CASSRPGSNQPQHF. CDR3 DNA: TGTGCCAGCAGCCGACCAGGGAGCAATCAGCCCCAGCATTTT.

This clone is a singleton in its sample. The rearrangement links TRBV27 to TRBJ2-5; 13 positions agree with TRBD2. This CDR3 region has 15 residues. J was trimmed by 6 bases and V by 7 bases; bases with no gene match: 8. CDR1 is MNHEY and CDR2 is SMNVEV in the germline V gene (reference sequence). The CDR3 spells CASTSTSGGAKTQYF. The DNA for the CDR3 is TGTGCCAGCACCTCCACTAGCGGGGGGGCCAAGACCCAGTACTTC.

V is TRBV10-1 and J is TRBJ1-5, with 9 bases aligning to TRBD1. The CDR3 is 18 residues long. Per germline, CDR1 WNHNN and CDR2 SYGVQD (reference sequence). The J segment lost 1 base and the V segment lost 0 bases, leaving 7 bases of the junction unmatched. DNA of the CDR3: TGCGCCAGCAGTGAGTCGTTGGGAACAGGGGGCAGCAATCAGCCCCAGCATTTT. It codes for CASSESLGTGGSNQPQHF.

This chain links TRBV28 with TRBJ1-4; D not certain. V was clipped by 6 bases and J by 3 bases, with 14 bases between them. Germline CDR1 MDHEN, CDR2 SYDVKM. The CDR3 runs 15 residues. The CDR3 nucleotides read TGTGCCAGCAGCCGCCAGGCCGGCTCTAATGAAAAACTGTTTTTT. Translating gives CASSRQAGSNEKLFF. The entire variable domain, with the rest obtained from reference TRBV28 and TRBJ1-4, is as follows: DVKVTQSSRYLVKRTGEKVFLECVQDMDHENMFWYRQDPGLGLRLIYFSYDVKMKEKGDIPEGYSVSREKKERFSLILESASTNQTSMYLCASSRQAGSNEKLFFGSGTQLSVL.

The gene calls are TRBV28 and TRBJ1-1; D may be TRBD1 (6 bases). The CDR3 runs to 15 residues. From germline, CDR1 is MDHEN and CDR2 SYDVKM. V was clipped by 4 bases and J by 3 bases, with 15 bases between them. CDR3 in DNA: TGTGCCAGCAGTTCCACGGGACAAGTGGACACTGAAGCTTTCTTT. Translating it yields CASSSTGQVDTEAFF.

In its sample, this clone was seen a few times. The rearrangement joins TRBV7-2 to TRBJ2-2, with TRBD1 matching 9 bases. The germline V gene encodes CDR1 SGHTA and CDR2 FQGNSA. V lost 4 bases and J lost 6; bases outside the gene matches: 3. The CDR3 sequence is 14 residues long. As DNA, the CDR3 is TGTGCCAGCAGCTGGGACAGGGTTGCCGGGGAGCTGTTTTTT. The encoded protein is CASSWDRVAGELFF.

The chain carries TRBV10-3 and TRBJ1-4; D gene uncertain. The CDR3 has 17 amino acids. Germline CDR1 and CDR2: ENHRY and SYGVKD. The V gene lost 0 bases and the J gene lost 1 base, with 12 bases spanning the gap. CDR3 loop: CAISESNPGGTNEKLFF. The CDR3 DNA reads as TGTGCCATCAGTGAGTCGAATCCGGGTGGAACTAATGAAAAACTGTTTTTT.

The rearrangement links TRBV30 to TRBJ1-1; D gene ambiguous. V lost 3 bases to trimming and J lost 1 base, with 9 bases between them. Per the germline V gene, CDR1 is GTSNPN and CDR2 is SVGIG (reference sequence). The CDR3 has 13 amino acids. CDR3 protein: CAWRSGKNTEAFF. The CDR3 nucleotides are TGTGCCTGGAGGTCCGGGAAGAACACTGAAGCTTTCTTT.

The V gene is TRBV4-1, the J gene TRBJ2-7, with unresolved D. The CDR3 extends over 16 amino acids. The germline gives CDR1 MGHRA, CDR2 YSYEKL. V lost 0 bases to trimming and J lost 2 bases, with 14 bases between them. The CDR3 DNA is TGCGCCAGCAGCCAAGAGGTAGCAAGTTCAACCTACGAGCAGTACTTC. The encoded protein is CASSQEVASSTYEQYF.

The chain uses TRBV12-3 or TRBV12-4 and TRBJ1-1; 7 bases fit TRBD1. Trimming removed 7 bases from V and 6 bases from J; junction bases left unmatched: 5. This CDR3 is built from 12 residues. For the CDR3, the DNA is TGTGCCAGCAAGGGGGCGCGGGCTGAAGCTTTCTTT. Protein product: CASKGARAEAFF.

A few counts support this clone. The J gene is TRBJ1-4, the V gene TRBV7-8; D possibly corresponds to TRBD1 (6 bases). The CDR3 consists of 15 residues. V was shortened by 4 bases and J by 13 bases, with 22 bases between the two germline ends. Germline loops: CDR1 SGHVS, CDR2 FQNEAQ. DNA of the CDR3: TGTGCCAGCAGCTCGACCGGGACACCTACCCATAGACTGTTTTTT. Its protein is CASSSTGTPTHRLFF.

This sequence joins TRBV6-6 and TRBJ1-5, with a tentative D call TRBD1 (5 bases). The V and J ends lost 6 bases and 3 bases respectively, with 15 bases between them. Germline V gene sequence: CDR1 MNHNY, CDR2 SVGAGI (reference sequence). The CDR3 is made up of 15 amino acids. This chain's CDR3 is CASRDQGWPNQPQHF. The CDR3 DNA is TGTGCCAGCAGGGACCAGGGATGGCCCAATCAGCCCCAGCATTTT.

The chain employs TRBV7-9 and TRBJ1-6; weak D call: TRBD1 (5 bases). Germline-derived CDR1 and CDR2 are SEHNR and FQNEAQ (reference sequence). With 5 bases removed from V and 4 bases from J, the gap between germline ends came to 9 bases. This CDR3 contains 14 residues. CDR3 nucleotide sequence: TGTGCCAGCAGCCGACAGTTATATAATTCACCCCTCCACTTT. Its translation is CASSRQLYNSPLHF. The whole variable domain, remainder taken from reference TRBV7-9 and TRBJ1-6, is DTGVSQNPRHKITKRGQNVTFRCDPISEHNRLYWYRQTLGQGPEFLTYFQNEAQLEKSRLLSDRFSAERPKGSFSTLEIQRTEQGDSAMYLCASSRQLYNSPLHFGNGTRLTVT.

The V gene is TRBV28, the J gene TRBJ2-1, with D possibly matching TRBD2 (6 bases). The V gene's germline CDR1 is MDHEN and CDR2 SYDVKM. The length of the CDR3 is 13 residues. V was pared by 7 bases and J by 7 bases, with 14 bases between. Here the CDR3 DNA reads TGTGCCAGCAACCTGGGGGACTTAAATGAGCAGTTCTTC. Translated, it gives CASNLGDLNEQFF.

This chain joins TRBV6-6 and TRBJ1-1; D remains unclear. Germline-derived CDR1 and CDR2 are MNHNY and SVGAGI (reference sequence). This CDR3 is 14 amino acids long. V lost 5 bases, J lost 6 bases, and 16 bases lay in between. CDR3 sequence: CASSTTRNGAEAFF. For the CDR3, the DNA is TGTGCCAGCAGTACAACAAGAAATGGTGCTGAAGCTTTCTTT.

This clone has only one observation. J is TRBJ2-5 and V is TRBV7-2, with TRBD2 identical over 11 bases. V trimming: 1 base; J trimming: 4 bases; junction bases outside the gene matches: 5. Per germline, CDR1 SGHTA and CDR2 FQGNSA. The CDR3 sequence is 16 residues long. CDR3 DNA: TGTGCCAGCAGCTTAGTACTAGCGGGAGTTGGAGAGACCCAGTACTTC. Protein sequence: CASSLVLAGVGETQYF. The complete variable domain, with remaining parts taken from reference TRBV7-2 and TRBJ2-5, reads GAGVSQSPSNKVTEKGKDVELRCDPISGHTALYWYRQSLGQGLEFLIYFQGNSAPDKSGLPSDRFSAERTGGSVSTLTIQRTQQEDSAVYLCASSLVLAGVGETQYFGPGTRLLVL.